This T cell receptor beta chain was identified during a study of beta chain features in type 1 diabetes. Study-wide points: The study found that naive, central memory and Treg TCRB repertoires appeared more similar in patients than in healthy donors.

The single heparinised draw taken from each donor contained roughly 100 mL of blood on average. Notes on this clone: As yet, its antigen is unknown.

CDR3 length: 13 residues. The ends were cut back, 7 bases at V and 0 bases at J, with 6 bases in the middle. The V gene's germline CDR1 is SNHLY and CDR2 FYNNEI. The entirety of the isolated RNA underwent reverse transcription, so expressed TCRB transcripts were sequenced. Only in-frame clones appear in the TCRdb table, and some are missing; sequencing was by immunoSEQ multiplex PCR. The sample has hundreds of thousands of clones; about an eighth are singletons. The sequenced material came from naive CD4+ T cells from blood. V is TRBV2 and J is TRBJ1-4; D unresolved. The clonotype comes from a woman aged 18-30 years in good health. DNA for the CDR3: TGTGCCAGCAAAATCTCAACTAATGAAAAACTGTTTTTT. Residues: CASKISTNEKLFF. The variable domain in full, with the rest retrieved from reference TRBV2 and TRBJ1-4, is EPEVTQTPSHQVTQMGQEVILRCVPISNHLYFYWYRQILGQKVEFLVSFYNNEISEKSEIFDDQFSVERPDGSNFTLKIRSTKLEDSAMYFCASKISTNEKLFFGSGTQLSVL.